This entry lists 30 T cell receptor beta chains sequenced from one sample in a study of blood T cell repertoires in COVID-19. Sequencing used immunoSEQ multiplex PCR; TCRdb keeps in-frame clones, though not all of them. The table lists about 240,000 clones, about 83% of them singletons, with about 12% in the top ten. Sequencing used peripheral blood. The source of these receptors is a man older than 75 with acute or convalescent COVID-19.

The rearrangement joins TRBV4-1 to TRBJ2-1; no clear D. Germline CDR1 and CDR2: MGHRA and YSYEKL. The CDR3 covers 15 residues. V was trimmed by 4 bases and J by 0 bases, leaving 10 bases between them. In DNA, the CDR3 is TGCGCCAGCAGCCTCCTCCCGAGCTCCTACAATGAGCAGTTCTTC. It specifies CASSLLPSSYNEQFF.

The V and J genes are TRBV28 and TRBJ1-6; D unresolved. CDR1 and CDR2 (germline): MDHEN, SYDVKM. The CDR3 extends over 15 amino acids. With 3 bases removed from V and 8 bases from J, the gap between germline ends came to 14 bases. The CDR3 DNA sequence: TGTGCCAGCAGTTTTGGCCCTGGGCAACATTCACCCCTCCACTTT. Translation gives CASSFGPGQHSPLHF.

The V and J genes are TRBV5-1 and TRBJ2-1; D is possibly TRBD2 (5 bases). This CDR3 contains 17 residues. Deletions cut 0 bases from V and 0 bases from J, with 13 bases between. Germline V gene sequence: CDR1 SGHRS, CDR2 YFSETQ. The CDR3 DNA reads as TGCGCCAGCAGCTTGGACCTAGCCAGGAGCTCCTACAATGAGCAGTTCTTC. It translates to CASSLDLARSSYNEQFF.

A note on this clone: A junction end diverges from the germline sequence, so it may reflect a read error. The chain employs TRBV3-1 (or the pseudogene TRBV3-2) and TRBJ1-1, with 9 bases that match TRBD1. The CDR3 sequence is 15 residues long. Germline V gives CDR1 LGHDT, CDR2 YNNKEL (reference sequence). CDR3 sequence (DNA): TGTGCCGGCAGCCCTCGACAGGGGGGCAGCACTGAAGCTTTCTTT. Translating it yields CAGSPRQGGSTEAFF.

This clone was counted a single time. The rearrangement joins TRBV19 to TRBJ2-1; TRBD2 aligns across 9 bases. Trimming at V came to 5 bases and at J to 6 bases, leaving 11 bases not matched to a gene. The CDR3 contains 16 residues. The germline gives CDR1 LNHDA, CDR2 SQIVND (reference sequence). The CDR3 sequence: CASSVRGGALINEQFF. The CDR3 coding sequence is TGTGCCAGTAGTGTACGCGGGGGGGCCTTAATCAATGAGCAGTTCTTC.

For the CDR3, the DNA is TGCAGCGTTGTTGCACCAGGCCCTGGAAACACCATATATTTT. It specifies CSVVAPGPGNTIYF. The chain carries TRBV29-1 and TRBJ1-3; D gene unclear. The V gene's germline CDR1 is SQVTM and CDR2 ANQGSEA. Trimming removed 4 bases from V and 2 bases from J, with 12 bases in between. The CDR3 extends over 14 amino acids.

V is TRBV5-6 and J is TRBJ1-2; 7 positions agree with TRBD1. Per the germline V gene, CDR1 is SGHDT and CDR2 is YYEEEE. Germline trimming cut 4 bases from V and 4 bases from J; bases unmatched to any gene: 4. The length of the CDR3 is 13 residues. CDR3 sequence (DNA): TGTGCCAGCAGCCCCCAGGGGGTCTATGGCTACACCTTC. Translation: CASSPQGVYGYTF.

This chain joins TRBV5-1 and TRBJ2-2; D is unresolved. Germline V gives CDR1 SGHRS, CDR2 YFSETQ. The CDR3 covers 14 residues. Deletions cut 5 bases from V and 4 bases from J, with 12 bases between. CDR3 sequence reads: CASRPLQSTGELFF. CDR3 in DNA: TGCGCCAGCAGACCTCTACAGAGCACCGGGGAGCTGTTTTTT.

This clone was counted a few times. The chain links TRBV12-3 or TRBV12-4 to TRBJ2-7; D not resolved. The CDR3 consists of 12 residues. Trimming removed 4 bases at V and 6 bases at J, with 10 bases between. The CDR3 sequence: CASSSLPREQYF. The CDR3 DNA is TGTGCCAGCAGTTCCCTCCCTCGCGAGCAGTACTTC.

This sequence joins TRBV6-1 and TRBJ2-2; D might be TRBD1 (6 bases). Germline assignment: CDR1 MNHNS and CDR2 SASEGT. The CDR3 consists of 14 residues. The ends were cut back, 8 bases at V and 3 bases at J, with 13 bases in the middle. CDR3 residues: CASRTGLDTGELFF. The DNA for the CDR3 is TGTGCCAGCCGTACAGGGTTGGACACCGGGGAGCTGTTTTTT.

The rearrangement joins TRBV20-1 to TRBJ2-7, with a tentative D call TRBD2 (6 bases). The CDR3 spans 18 residues. Trimming cost V 3 bases and J 0 bases, with 24 bases left between them. The V gene's germline CDR1 is DFQATT and CDR2 SNEGSKA (reference sequence). Here the CDR3 DNA reads TGCAGTGCTAGTCGTTTTAGGGGAGTACGGAGGGGCTCCTACGAGCAGTACTTC. It is translated as CSASRFRGVRRGSYEQYF.

The V call is TRBV2, the J call TRBJ2-2; a possible D gene is TRBD2 (5 bases). The germline V gene encodes CDR1 SNHLY and CDR2 FYNNEI. The ends were cut back, 6 bases at V and 1 base at J, with 9 bases in the middle. There are 14 residues in the CDR3. CDR3 residues: CASRLAGNTGELFF. The CDR3 DNA sequence: TGTGCCAGCAGGTTGGCGGGGAACACCGGGGAGCTGTTTTTT.

The V gene is TRBV19, the J gene TRBJ1-2; D is perhaps TRBD1 (5 bases). Germline-derived CDR1 and CDR2 are LNHDA and SQIVND (reference sequence). The CDR3 spans 15 residues. V shed 6 bases and J shed 9 bases, with 23 bases lying between them. CDR3 sequence (DNA): TGTGCCAGTAGAAAGGGCTTGGACATTCCTTGGAGCTACACCTTC. It specifies CASRKGLDIPWSYTF.

The rearrangement joins TRBV3-1 (or the pseudogene TRBV3-2) to TRBJ2-3; 8 nucleotides align to TRBD2. The CDR3 is made up of 15 amino acids. Germline V gene sequence: CDR1 LGHDT, CDR2 YNNKEL (reference sequence). V was pared by 2 bases and J by 5 bases, with 6 bases of the junction left unmatched. CDR3 coding DNA: TGTGCCAGCAGCCAAATGGCGGGAGGAGGAGATACGCAGTATTTT. Translating it yields CASSQMAGGGDTQYF.

The CDR3 loop is CASSVSGAETQYF. DNA for the CDR3: TGCGCCAGCAGCGTCAGTGGGGCGGAGACCCAGTACTTC. The genes are TRBV5-1 and TRBJ2-5; possible D gene TRBD1, 5 bases. In germline, CDR1 is SGHRS, CDR2 YFSETQ. The CDR3 extends over 13 amino acids. The ends were cut back, 4 bases at V and 5 bases at J, with 12 bases in the middle.

This clone was recorded once. At one end, the junction sequence differs from germline, possibly due to a read error. V gene TRBV5-1 combines with J gene TRBJ1-6, with 9 bases lining up with TRBD1. The germline V gene encodes CDR1 SGHRS and CDR2 YFSETQ. The CDR3 has 16 residues. CDR3 region: CASRLDRGNHNSPLHF. CDR3 coding DNA: TGCGCCAGCAGGTTGGACAGGGGTAATCATAATTCACCCCTCCACTTT.

V and J are TRBV7-2 and TRBJ1-5; D is unclear. Germline lookup yields CDR1 SGHTA and CDR2 FQGNSA. The CDR3 has 15 residues. Trimming took off 0 bases at V and 3 bases at J, with 9 bases between the two ends. The CDR3 DNA reads TGTGCCAGCAGCTTAGCGTCGCAGAACAATCAGCCCCAGCATTTT. This codes for CASSLASQNNQPQHF. Complete variable domain (other parts from reference TRBV7-2 and TRBJ1-5): GAGVSQSPSNKVTEKGKDVELRCDPISGHTALYWYRQSLGQGLEFLIYFQGNSAPDKSGLPSDRFSAERTGGSVSTLTIQRTQQEDSAVYLCASSLASQNNQPQHFGDGTRLSIL.

This clone was seen only a few times. This sequence joins TRBV25-1 and TRBJ1-1, with a possible D match to TRBD1 (5 bases). This CDR3 comprises 15 residues. From germline, CDR1 is MGHDK and CDR2 SYGVNS. V dropped 1 base and J dropped 7 bases, with 16 bases sitting between them. This chain's CDR3 is CASSESIGESSEAFF. The CDR3 DNA is TGTGCCAGCAGTGAATCTATAGGGGAATCGAGTGAAGCTTTCTTT. The whole variable domain, remainder taken from reference TRBV25-1 and TRBJ1-1, is EADIYQTPRYLVIGTGKKITLECSQTMGHDKMYWYQQDPGMELHLIHYSYGVNSTEKGDLSSESTVSRIRTEHFPLTLESARPSHTSQYLCASSESIGESSEAFFGQGTRLTVV.

The genes are TRBV3-1 (or the pseudogene TRBV3-2) and TRBJ1-4; 8 nucleotides line up with TRBD1. Germline assignment: CDR1 LGHDT and CDR2 YNNKEL (reference sequence). The CDR3 consists of 14 residues. J gave up 8 bases and V 1 base, and 3 bases lay outside the gene matches. The CDR3 sequence: CASSQGQGAEKLFF. CDR3 nucleotide sequence: TGTGCCAGCAGCCAAGGGCAGGGGGCCGAAAAACTGTTTTTT.

This chain uses TRBV6-5 with TRBJ2-1, with 13 bases fitting TRBD2. CDR1 MNHEY and CDR2 SVGAGI come from the germline V gene. There are 15 residues in the CDR3. V shed 6 bases and J 8 bases; nucleotides not matched to a gene: 7. CDR3 bases: TGTGCCAGCAGCCTCACTAGCGGGAGGGTTGATGAGCAGTTCTTC. Amino acids: CASSLTSGRVDEQFF.

J is TRBJ2-2 and V is TRBV5-5; maybe TRBD1 (5 bases). Germline V gene sequence: CDR1 SGHKS, CDR2 YYEKEE (reference sequence). Trimming left V 2 bases short and J 5 bases short, with 7 bases between. The CDR3 length is 13 residues. CDR3 DNA: TGTGCCAGCAGCTTCAGGGTTACCGGGGAGCTGTTTTTT. It is translated as CASSFRVTGELFF.

The V and J genes are TRBV6-5 and TRBJ1-5, with 9 bases aligning to TRBD1. The germline V gene has CDR1 MNHEY and CDR2 SVGAGI. The CDR3 is 15 amino acids. V lost 4 bases, J lost 2 bases, and 3 bases stayed unmatched. CDR3 region: CASSLDRGRNQPQHF. The CDR3 coding sequence is TGTGCCAGCAGTTTGGACAGGGGTCGCAATCAGCCCCAGCATTTT.

The DNA of the CDR3 is TGTGCCAGCAGTCGACAGGGCAGGGGATTAGACGGTGAAGCTTTCTTT. This encodes CASSRQGRGLDGEAFF. This chain uses TRBV6-6 with TRBJ1-1; 7 bases fit TRBD1. This CDR3 is built from 16 residues. Germline V gives CDR1 MNHNY, CDR2 SVGAGI (reference sequence). Unmatched junction bases numbered 16, after V lost 5 bases and J lost 7 bases.

The chain combines TRBV6-1 with TRBJ1-5; D possibly corresponds to TRBD1 (5 bases). Trimming left V 2 bases short and J 0 bases short, with 8 bases between. The CDR3 spans 15 residues. Germline V gene data show CDR1 as MNHNS and CDR2 as SASEGT. The CDR3 DNA reads as TGTGCCAGCAGTGAATGGGGGGGTAGCAATCAGCCCCAGCATTTT. Amino acids: CASSEWGGSNQPQHF.

V and J are TRBV5-1 and TRBJ2-1; D might be TRBD1 (7 bases). Germline assignment: CDR1 SGHRS and CDR2 YFSETQ. CDR3 length: 15 amino acids. Between the trimmed V and J ends, which lost 3 bases and 7 bases, there was a span of 17 bases. The CDR3 sequence: CASSSRDRVENEQFF. In DNA, the CDR3 is TGCGCCAGCAGCTCGCGGGACAGAGTGGAAAATGAGCAGTTCTTC.

The V gene is TRBV4-1, the J gene TRBJ1-1, with D hard to call. This CDR3 is 14 amino acids long. The ends were cut back, 4 bases at V and 3 bases at J, with 12 bases in the middle. Germline lookup yields CDR1 MGHRA and CDR2 YSYEKL. Here the CDR3 reads CASSLTEGDTEAFF. Here the CDR3 DNA reads TGCGCCAGCAGCCTGACGGAGGGAGACACTGAAGCTTTCTTT.

This clone is a singleton in its sample. The chain combines TRBV4-1 with TRBJ1-3; D perhaps matches TRBD1 (5 bases). The CDR3 loop spans 14 amino acids. Germline CDR1 reads MGHRA; CDR2 reads YSYEKL. Trimming pared 1 base from V and 4 bases from J, leaving 8 bases between. The CDR3: CASSQGTGGNTIYF. For the CDR3, the DNA is TGCGCCAGCAGCCAAGGTACAGGCGGAAACACCATATATTTT.

The chain joins TRBV5-1 to TRBJ1-2; TRBD1 might be the D (6 bases). This CDR3 comprises 14 residues. Germline CDR1 is SGHRS and CDR2 is YFSETQ. The V and J ends lost 1 base and 2 bases respectively, with 9 bases between them. CDR3 nucleotides: TGCGCCAGCAGCTTGTCCACAGGGAACTATGGCTACACCTTC. Its protein is CASSLSTGNYGYTF.

The chain links TRBV7-2 to TRBJ1-5; D uncertain. Germline V gene lookup returns CDR1 SGHTA and CDR2 FQGNSA. Deletions cut 5 bases from V and 5 bases from J, with 19 bases between. This CDR3 region has 16 residues. DNA for the CDR3: TGTGCCAGCAGCCTTTGGGCCGGGGATGGTGATCAGCCCCAGCATTTT. As protein: CASSLWAGDGDQPQHF. Complete variable domain (other parts from reference TRBV7-2 and TRBJ1-5): GAGVSQSPSNKVTEKGKDVELRCDPISGHTALYWYRQSLGQGLEFLIYFQGNSAPDKSGLPSDRFSAERTGGSVSTLTIQRTQQEDSAVYLCASSLWAGDGDQPQHFGDGTRLSIL.

This CDR3 reads CASSVEGSGLTGELFF. The CDR3 coding sequence is TGTGCCAGCAGCGTAGAGGGTAGCGGCCTCACCGGGGAGCTGTTTTTT. The V call is TRBV9, the J call TRBJ2-2; D is possibly TRBD2 (6 bases). The V gene's germline CDR1 is SGDLS and CDR2 YYNGEE. Trimming left V 0 bases short and J 4 bases short, with 13 bases between. The CDR3 has 16 residues.